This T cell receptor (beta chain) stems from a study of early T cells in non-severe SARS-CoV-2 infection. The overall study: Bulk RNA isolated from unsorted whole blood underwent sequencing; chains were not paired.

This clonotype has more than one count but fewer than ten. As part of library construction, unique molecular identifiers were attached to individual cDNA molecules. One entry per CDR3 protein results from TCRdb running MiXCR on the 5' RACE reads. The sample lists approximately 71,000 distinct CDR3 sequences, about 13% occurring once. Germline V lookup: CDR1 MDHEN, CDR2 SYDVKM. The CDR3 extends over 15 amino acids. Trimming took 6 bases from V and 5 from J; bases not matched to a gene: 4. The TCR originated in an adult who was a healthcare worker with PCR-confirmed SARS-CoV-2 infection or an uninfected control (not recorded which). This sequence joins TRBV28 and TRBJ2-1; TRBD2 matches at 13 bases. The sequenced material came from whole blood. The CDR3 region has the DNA TGTGCCAGCAGCCGGGGGACTAGCGGGGACAATGAGCAGTTCTTC. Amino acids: CASSRGTSGDNEQFF.